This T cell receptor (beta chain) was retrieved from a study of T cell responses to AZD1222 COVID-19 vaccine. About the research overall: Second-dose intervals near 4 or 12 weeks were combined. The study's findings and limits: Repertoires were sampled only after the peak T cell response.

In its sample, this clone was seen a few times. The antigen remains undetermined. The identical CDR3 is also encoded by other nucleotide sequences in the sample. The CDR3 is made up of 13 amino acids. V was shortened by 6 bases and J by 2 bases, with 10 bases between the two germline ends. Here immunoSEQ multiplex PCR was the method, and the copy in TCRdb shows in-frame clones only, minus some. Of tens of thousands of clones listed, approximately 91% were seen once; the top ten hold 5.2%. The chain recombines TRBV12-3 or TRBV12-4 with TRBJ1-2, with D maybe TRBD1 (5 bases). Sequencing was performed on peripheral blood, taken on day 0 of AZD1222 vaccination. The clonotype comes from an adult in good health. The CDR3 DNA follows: TGTGCCAGCAGCCTGACAGTCAACTATGGCTACACCTTC. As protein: CASSLTVNYGYTF.